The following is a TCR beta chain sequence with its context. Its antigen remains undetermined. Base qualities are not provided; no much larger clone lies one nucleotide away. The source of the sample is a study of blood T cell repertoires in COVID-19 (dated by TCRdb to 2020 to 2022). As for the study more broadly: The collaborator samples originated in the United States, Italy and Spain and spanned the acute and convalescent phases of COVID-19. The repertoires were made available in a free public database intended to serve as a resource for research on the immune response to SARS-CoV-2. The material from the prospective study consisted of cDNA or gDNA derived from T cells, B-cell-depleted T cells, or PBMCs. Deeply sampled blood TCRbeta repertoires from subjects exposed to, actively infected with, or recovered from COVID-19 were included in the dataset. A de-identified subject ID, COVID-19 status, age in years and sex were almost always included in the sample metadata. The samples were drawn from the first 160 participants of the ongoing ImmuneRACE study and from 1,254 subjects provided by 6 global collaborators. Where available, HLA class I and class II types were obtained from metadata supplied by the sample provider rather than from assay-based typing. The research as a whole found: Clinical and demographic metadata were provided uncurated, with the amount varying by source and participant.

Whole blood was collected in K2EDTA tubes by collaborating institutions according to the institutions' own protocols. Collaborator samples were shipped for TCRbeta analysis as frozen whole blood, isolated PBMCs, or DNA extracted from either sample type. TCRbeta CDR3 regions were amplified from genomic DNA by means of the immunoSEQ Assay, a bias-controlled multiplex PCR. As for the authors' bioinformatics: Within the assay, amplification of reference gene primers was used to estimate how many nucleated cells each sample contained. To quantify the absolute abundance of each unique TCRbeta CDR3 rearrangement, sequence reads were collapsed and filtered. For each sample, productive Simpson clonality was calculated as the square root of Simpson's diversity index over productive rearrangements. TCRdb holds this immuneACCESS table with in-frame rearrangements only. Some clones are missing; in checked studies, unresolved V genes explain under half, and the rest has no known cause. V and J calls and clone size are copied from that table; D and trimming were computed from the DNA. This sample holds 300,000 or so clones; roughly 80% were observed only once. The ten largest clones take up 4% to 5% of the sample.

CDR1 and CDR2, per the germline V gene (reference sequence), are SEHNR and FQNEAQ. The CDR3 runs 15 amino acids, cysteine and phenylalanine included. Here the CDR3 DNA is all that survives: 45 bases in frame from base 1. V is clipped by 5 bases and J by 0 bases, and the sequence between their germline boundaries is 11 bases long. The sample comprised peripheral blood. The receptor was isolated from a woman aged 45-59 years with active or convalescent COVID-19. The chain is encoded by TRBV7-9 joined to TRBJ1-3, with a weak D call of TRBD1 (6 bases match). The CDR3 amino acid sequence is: CASSMRGGSGNTIYF. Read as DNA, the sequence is TGTGCCAGCAGCATGAGAGGGGGCTCTGGAAACACCATATATTTT.